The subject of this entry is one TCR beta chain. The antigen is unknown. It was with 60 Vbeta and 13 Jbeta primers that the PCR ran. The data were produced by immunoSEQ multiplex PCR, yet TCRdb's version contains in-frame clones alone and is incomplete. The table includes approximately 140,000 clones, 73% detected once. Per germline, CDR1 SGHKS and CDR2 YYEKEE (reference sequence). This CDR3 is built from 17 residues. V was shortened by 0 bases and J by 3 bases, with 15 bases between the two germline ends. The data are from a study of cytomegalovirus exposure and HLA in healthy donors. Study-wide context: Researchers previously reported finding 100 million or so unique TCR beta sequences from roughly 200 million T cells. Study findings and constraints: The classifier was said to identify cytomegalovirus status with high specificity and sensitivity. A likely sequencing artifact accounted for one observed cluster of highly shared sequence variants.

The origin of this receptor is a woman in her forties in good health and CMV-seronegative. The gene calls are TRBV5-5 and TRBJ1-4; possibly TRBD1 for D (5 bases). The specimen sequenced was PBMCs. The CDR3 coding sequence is TGTGCCAGCAGCTTGGCCCCGGGGGAGGCGGCTAATGAAAAACTGTTTTTT. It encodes CASSLAPGEAANEKLFF.